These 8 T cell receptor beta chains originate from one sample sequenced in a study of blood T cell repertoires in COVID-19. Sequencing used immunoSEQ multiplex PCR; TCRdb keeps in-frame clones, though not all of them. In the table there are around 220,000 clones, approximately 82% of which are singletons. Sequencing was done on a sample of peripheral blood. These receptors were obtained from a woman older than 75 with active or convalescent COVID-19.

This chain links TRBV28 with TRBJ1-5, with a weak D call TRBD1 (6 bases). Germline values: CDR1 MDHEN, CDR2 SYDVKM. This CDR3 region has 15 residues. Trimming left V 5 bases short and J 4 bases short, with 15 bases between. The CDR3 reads CASSLTGQYNQPQHF. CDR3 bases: TGTGCCAGCAGTCTAACCGGACAGTATAATCAGCCCCAGCATTTT.

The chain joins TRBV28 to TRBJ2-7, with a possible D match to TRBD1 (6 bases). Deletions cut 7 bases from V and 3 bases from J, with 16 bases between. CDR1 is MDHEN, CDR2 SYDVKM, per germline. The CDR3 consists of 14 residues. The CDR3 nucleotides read TGTGCCAGCATAAATACAGGGACCAGCTACGAGCAGTACTTC. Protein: CASINTGTSYEQYF.

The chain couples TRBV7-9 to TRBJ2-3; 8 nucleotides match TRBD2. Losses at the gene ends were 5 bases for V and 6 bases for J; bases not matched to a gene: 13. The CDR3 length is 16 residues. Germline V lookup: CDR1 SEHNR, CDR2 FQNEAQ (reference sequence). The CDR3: CASSRGGAGAGDTQYF. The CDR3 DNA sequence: TGTGCCAGCAGCCGCGGCGGAGCGGGGGCGGGGGATACGCAGTATTTT. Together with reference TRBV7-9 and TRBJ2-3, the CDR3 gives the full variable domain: DTGVSQNPRHKITKRGQNVTFRCDPISEHNRLYWYRQTLGQGPEFLTYFQNEAQLEKSRLLSDRFSAERPKGSFSTLEIQRTEQGDSAMYLCASSRGGAGAGDTQYFGPGTRLTVL.

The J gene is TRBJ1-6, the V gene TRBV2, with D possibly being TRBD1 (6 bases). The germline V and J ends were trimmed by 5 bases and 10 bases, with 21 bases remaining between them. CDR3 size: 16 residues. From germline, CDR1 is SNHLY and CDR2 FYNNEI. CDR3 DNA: TGTGCCAGCAGTAAAAGAGGGGGGGTCTCCCACTCACCCCTCCACTTT. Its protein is CASSKRGGVSHSPLHF.

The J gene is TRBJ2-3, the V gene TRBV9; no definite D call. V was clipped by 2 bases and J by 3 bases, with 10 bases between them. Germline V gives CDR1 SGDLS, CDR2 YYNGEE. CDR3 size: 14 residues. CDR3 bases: TGTGCCAGCAGCGTCTTGGCTAGTACAGATACGCAGTATTTT. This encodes CASSVLASTDTQYF.

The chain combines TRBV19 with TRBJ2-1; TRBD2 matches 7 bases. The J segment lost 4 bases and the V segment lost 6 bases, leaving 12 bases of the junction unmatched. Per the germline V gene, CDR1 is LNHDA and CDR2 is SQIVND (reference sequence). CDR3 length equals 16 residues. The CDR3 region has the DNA TGTGCCAGTAGGTTTGCTAGCGGAGCCTTTTACAATGAGCAGTTCTTC. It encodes CASRFASGAFYNEQFF. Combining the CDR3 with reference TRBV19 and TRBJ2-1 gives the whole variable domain DGGITQSPKYLFRKEGQNVTLSCEQNLNHDAMYWYRQDPGQGLRLIYYSQIVNDFQKGDIAEGYSVSREKKESFPLTVTSAQKNPTAFYLCASRFASGAFYNEQFFGPGTRLTVL.

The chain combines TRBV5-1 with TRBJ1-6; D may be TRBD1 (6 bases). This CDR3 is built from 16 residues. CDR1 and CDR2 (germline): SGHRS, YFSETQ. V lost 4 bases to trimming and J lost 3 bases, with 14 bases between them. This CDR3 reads CASSAGQLDYNSPLHF. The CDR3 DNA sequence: TGCGCCAGCAGCGCTGGACAGCTGGACTATAATTCACCCCTCCACTTT.

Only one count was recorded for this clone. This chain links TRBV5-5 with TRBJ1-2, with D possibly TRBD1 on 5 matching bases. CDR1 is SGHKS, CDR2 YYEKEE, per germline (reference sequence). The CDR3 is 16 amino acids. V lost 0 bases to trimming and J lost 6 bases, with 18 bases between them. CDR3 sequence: CASSLGGGSKANGYTF. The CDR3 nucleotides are TGTGCCAGCAGCTTGGGCGGGGGTAGTAAGGCGAATGGCTACACCTTC.